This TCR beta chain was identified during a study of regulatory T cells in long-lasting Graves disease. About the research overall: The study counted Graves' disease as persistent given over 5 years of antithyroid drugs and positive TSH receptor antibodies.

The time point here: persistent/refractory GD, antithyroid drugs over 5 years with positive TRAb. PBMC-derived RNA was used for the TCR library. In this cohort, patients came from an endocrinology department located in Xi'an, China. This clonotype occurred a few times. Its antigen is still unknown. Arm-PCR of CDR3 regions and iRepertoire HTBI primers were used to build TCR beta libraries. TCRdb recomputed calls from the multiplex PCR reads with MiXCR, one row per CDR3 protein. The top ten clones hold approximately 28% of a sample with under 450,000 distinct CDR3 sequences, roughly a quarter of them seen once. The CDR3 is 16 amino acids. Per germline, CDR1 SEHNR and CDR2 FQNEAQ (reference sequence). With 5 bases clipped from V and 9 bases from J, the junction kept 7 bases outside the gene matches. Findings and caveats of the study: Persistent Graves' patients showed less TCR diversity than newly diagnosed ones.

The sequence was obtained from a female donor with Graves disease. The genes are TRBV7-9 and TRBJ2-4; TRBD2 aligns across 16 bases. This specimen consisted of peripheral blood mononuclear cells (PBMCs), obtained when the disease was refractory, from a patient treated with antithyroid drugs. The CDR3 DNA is TGTGCCAGCAGCCCCGGGACTAGCGGGAGGGCCGGCATTCAGTACTTC. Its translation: CASSPGTSGRAGIQYF.